These 7 T cell receptor beta chains originate from one sample sequenced in a study of control samples from healthy donors and cancer patients. TCRdb's copy holds only in-frame clones and misses some; the assay was immunoSEQ multiplex PCR. The data hold about 180,000 clones, with approximately 94% observed a single time. What was sequenced was blood. Source of these receptors: a man aged 25-45 years in good health.

The chain links TRBV29-1 to TRBJ1-5, with 7 bases identical to TRBD1. Germline-derived CDR1 and CDR2 are SQVTM and ANQGSEA. CDR3 length: 13 amino acids. V was clipped by 3 bases and J by 5 bases; unmatched bases: 4. The CDR3 coding sequence is TGCAGCGTTGAGAGGAGGGGGCATCAGCCCCAGCATTTT. Translation gives CSVERRGHQPQHF.

V is TRBV25-1 and J is TRBJ2-3; possible D gene TRBD2, 6 bases. The V and J ends lost 0 bases and 4 bases respectively, with 14 bases between them. Germline assignment: CDR1 MGHDK and CDR2 SYGVNS. The CDR3 extends over 16 amino acids. CDR3 nucleotide sequence: TGTGCCAGCAGTGAATATGGAGGGTTAGCGTCAGATACGCAGTATTTT. This gives the protein CASSEYGGLASDTQYF.

CDR3 region: CASSYRTSNPDTQYF. CDR3 in DNA: TGCGCCAGCAGCTATAGGACTAGCAACCCAGATACGCAGTATTTT. V and J are TRBV4-1 and TRBJ2-3; TRBD2 matches at 8 bases. The CDR3 covers 15 residues. The germline CDR1 and CDR2 sequences are MGHRA and YSYEKL. The V segment lost 5 bases and the J segment 4 bases; nucleotides outside the gene matches: 8.

This chain links TRBV9 with TRBJ2-5; a weak D match, TRBD1 (5 bases). Germline CDR1 and CDR2: SGDLS and YYNGEE. The CDR3 is 14 residues long. V was trimmed by 0 bases and J by 2 bases, leaving 8 bases between them. CDR3 bases: TGTGCCAGCAGCGTAGCAGGGCAACAAGAGACCCAGTACTTC. Translating it yields CASSVAGQQETQYF.

This chain joins TRBV3-1 (or the pseudogene TRBV3-2) and TRBJ2-3; TRBD2 matches at 12 bases. Germline CDR1 reads LGHDT; CDR2 reads YNNKEL (reference sequence). The CDR3 covers 15 residues. J was trimmed by 1 base and V by 6 bases; bases with no gene match: 2. CDR3 residues: CASRTSGSGTDTQYF. DNA of the CDR3: TGTGCCAGCAGGACTAGCGGGAGCGGCACAGATACGCAGTATTTT.

The CDR3 loop is CASSSGPLGNSPLHF. As DNA, the CDR3 is TGTGCCAGCAGCTCGGGACCGCTCGGTAATTCACCCCTCCACTTT. The rearrangement uses TRBV9 and TRBJ1-6; perhaps TRBD1 as D (5 bases). The CDR3 has 15 residues. In germline, CDR1 is SGDLS, CDR2 YYNGEE. Trimming removed 4 bases from V and 6 bases from J, with 14 bases in between.

J is TRBJ2-1 and V is TRBV4-3; no firm D call. The V gene lost 4 bases and the J gene lost 6 bases, with 16 bases spanning the gap. The CDR3 loop spans 15 amino acids. CDR1 is LGHNA and CDR2 is YSLEER in the germline V gene. Here the CDR3 DNA reads TGCGCCAGCAGCCGATCAAACCTAGAAGGCAATGAGCAGTTCTTC. Translation gives CASSRSNLEGNEQFF.